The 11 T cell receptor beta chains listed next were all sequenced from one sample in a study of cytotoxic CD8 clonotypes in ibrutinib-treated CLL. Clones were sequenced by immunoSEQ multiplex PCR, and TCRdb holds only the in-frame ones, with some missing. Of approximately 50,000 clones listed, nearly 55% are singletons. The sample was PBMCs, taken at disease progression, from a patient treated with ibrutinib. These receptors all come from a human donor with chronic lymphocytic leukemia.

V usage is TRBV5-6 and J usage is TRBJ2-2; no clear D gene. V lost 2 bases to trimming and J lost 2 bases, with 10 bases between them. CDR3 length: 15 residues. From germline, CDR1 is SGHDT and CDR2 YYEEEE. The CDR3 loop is CASSFPADNTGELFF. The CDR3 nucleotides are TGTGCCAGCAGCTTCCCGGCAGACAACACCGGGGAGCTGTTTTTT.

The CDR3 region is CASSLSGELVTQYF. CDR3 bases: TGTGCCAGCAGCTTGTCGGGGGAGTTGGTGACCCAGTACTTC. V usage is TRBV5-6 and J usage is TRBJ2-5; perhaps TRBD2 as D (6 bases). The CDR3 is 14 residues long. V was cut by 1 base and J by 7 bases, with 14 bases left in between. CDR1 and CDR2 from the germline V gene are SGHDT and YYEEEE.

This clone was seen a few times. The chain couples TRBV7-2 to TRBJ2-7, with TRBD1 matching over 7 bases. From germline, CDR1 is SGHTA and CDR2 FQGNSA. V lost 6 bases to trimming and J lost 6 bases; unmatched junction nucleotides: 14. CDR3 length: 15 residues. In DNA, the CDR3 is TGTGCCAGCAGAAAATCCGGGACAGCAACCCTCGAGCAGTACTTC. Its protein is CASRKSGTATLEQYF.

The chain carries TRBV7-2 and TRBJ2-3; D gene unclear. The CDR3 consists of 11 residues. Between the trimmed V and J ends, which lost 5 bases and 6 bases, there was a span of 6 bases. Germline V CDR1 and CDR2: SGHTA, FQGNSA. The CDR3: CASSNSDTQYF. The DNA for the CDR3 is TGTGCCAGCAGCAATTCGGATACGCAGTATTTT.

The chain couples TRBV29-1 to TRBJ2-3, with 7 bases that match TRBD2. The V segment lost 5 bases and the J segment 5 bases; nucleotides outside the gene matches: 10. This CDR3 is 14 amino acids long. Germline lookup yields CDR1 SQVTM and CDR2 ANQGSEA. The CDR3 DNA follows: TGCAGCGTTCCGACAGCGGGAAGGATAGATACGCAGTATTTT. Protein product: CSVPTAGRIDTQYF.

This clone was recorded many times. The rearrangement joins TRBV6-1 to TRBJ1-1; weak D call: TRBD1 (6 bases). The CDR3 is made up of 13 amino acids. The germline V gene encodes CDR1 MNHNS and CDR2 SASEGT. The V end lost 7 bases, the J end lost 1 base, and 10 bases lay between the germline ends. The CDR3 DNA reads TGTGCCAGCAACCAAGGGGGGAACACTGAAGCTTTCTTT. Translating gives CASNQGGNTEAFF.

The CDR3 coding sequence is TGTGCCATCAGTGGTGGACAGGGGCATAACTATGGCTACACCTTC. Amino acid sequence: CAISGGQGHNYGYTF. This chain links TRBV10-3 with TRBJ1-2, with 9 bases aligning to TRBD1. The V and J ends lost 4 bases and 1 base, in that order; junction bases with no gene match: 4. The CDR3 consists of 15 residues. Looked up from germline, CDR1 is ENHRY and CDR2 is SYGVKD.

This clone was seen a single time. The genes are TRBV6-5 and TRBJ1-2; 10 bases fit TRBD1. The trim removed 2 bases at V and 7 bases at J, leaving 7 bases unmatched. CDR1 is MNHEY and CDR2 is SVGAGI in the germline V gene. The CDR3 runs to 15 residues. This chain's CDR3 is CASSYGDRGSFGYTF. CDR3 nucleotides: TGTGCCAGCAGTTACGGGGACAGGGGATCGTTTGGCTACACCTTC.

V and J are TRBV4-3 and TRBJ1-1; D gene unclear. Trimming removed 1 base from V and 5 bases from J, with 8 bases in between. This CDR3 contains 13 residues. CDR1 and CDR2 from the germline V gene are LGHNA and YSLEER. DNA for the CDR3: TGCGCCAGCAGCCAAGGCCCATTTACTGAAGCTTTCTTT. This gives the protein CASSQGPFTEAFF.

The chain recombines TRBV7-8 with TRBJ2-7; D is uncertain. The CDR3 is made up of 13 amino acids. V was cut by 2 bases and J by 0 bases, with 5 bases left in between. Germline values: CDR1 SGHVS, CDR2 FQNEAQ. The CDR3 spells CASSLLNSYEQYF. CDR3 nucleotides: TGTGCCAGCAGCTTATTGAACTCCTACGAGCAGTACTTC.

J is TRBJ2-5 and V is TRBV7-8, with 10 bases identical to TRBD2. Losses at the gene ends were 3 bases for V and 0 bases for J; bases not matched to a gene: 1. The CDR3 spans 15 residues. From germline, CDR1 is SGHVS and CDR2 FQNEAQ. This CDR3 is CASSFSGGYQETQYF. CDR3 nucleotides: TGTGCCAGCAGCTTTAGCGGGGGGTACCAAGAGACCCAGTACTTC.